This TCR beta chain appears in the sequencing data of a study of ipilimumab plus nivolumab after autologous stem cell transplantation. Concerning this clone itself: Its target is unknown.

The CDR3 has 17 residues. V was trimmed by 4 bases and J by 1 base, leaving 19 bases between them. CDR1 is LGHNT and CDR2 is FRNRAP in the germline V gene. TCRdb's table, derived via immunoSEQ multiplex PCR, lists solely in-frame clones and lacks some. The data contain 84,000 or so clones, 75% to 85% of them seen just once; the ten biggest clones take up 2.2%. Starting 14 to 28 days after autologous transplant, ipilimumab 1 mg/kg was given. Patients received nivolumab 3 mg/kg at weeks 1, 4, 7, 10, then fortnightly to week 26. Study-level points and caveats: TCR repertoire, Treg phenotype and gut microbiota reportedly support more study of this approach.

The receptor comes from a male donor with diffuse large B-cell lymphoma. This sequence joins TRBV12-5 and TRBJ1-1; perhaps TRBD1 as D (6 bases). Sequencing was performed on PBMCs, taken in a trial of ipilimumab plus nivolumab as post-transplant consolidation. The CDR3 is CASGSPRGRASNTEAFF. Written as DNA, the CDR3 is TGTGCTAGTGGTTCCCCCCGGGGGCGAGCATCGAACACTGAAGCTTTCTTT. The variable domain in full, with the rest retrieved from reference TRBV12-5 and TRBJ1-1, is DARVTQTPRHKVTEMGQEVTMRCQPILGHNTVFWYRQTMMQGLELLAYFRNRAPLDDSGMPKDRFSAEMPDATLATLKIQPSEPRDSAVYFCASGSPRGRASNTEAFFGQGTRLTVV.